Below are 12 T cell receptor beta chains sequenced from a single sample in a study of cytomegalovirus exposure and HLA in healthy donors (dated by TCRdb to about 2017). The receptor library was made with the immunoSEQ multiplex PCR assay. A mixture of 60 forward primers for TCR Vbeta segments and 13 reverse primers for TCR Jbeta segments was used in the multiplex PCR. The table was pulled from immuneACCESS by TCRdb, which kept in-frame rearrangements only. Such tables lose some clones; where checked, under half of the loss comes from unresolved V genes, and the rest has no known cause. This sample lists fewer than 150,000 clones; about 78% were detected once. The ten largest clones capture 5.4% of the sample. Sequencing input: PBMCs. These receptor sequences come from a woman in her 30s in good health and CMV-seropositive.

This clone occurred a few times. The chain combines TRBV30 with TRBJ1-3; 11 bases map to TRBD1. J was trimmed by 4 bases and V by 5 bases; bases with no gene match: 16. Germline CDR1 and CDR2: GTSNPN and SVGIG (reference sequence). The length of the CDR3 is 18 residues. The CDR3 loop reads CAWGFDIGQGARGNTIYF. CDR3 in DNA: TGTGCCTGGGGTTTCGATATAGGACAGGGGGCAAGAGGAAACACCATATATTTT.

This clone was seen more than once but under ten times. The rearrangement joins TRBV7-2 to TRBJ2-7; TRBD2 aligns across 9 bases. CDR1 and CDR2 (germline): SGHTA, FQGNSA. Trimming cost V 11 bases and J 6 bases; bases outside gene matches: 17. There are 15 residues in the CDR3. The CDR3 is CASGVAGALSGEQYF. DNA for the CDR3: TGTGCCTCGGGAGTAGCGGGAGCCCTCTCGGGCGAGCAGTACTTC.

The chain recombines TRBV7-2 with TRBJ2-3, with a weak D call TRBD2 (6 bases). V lost 1 base and J 3 bases, leaving 11 bases between the germline ends. Germline V CDR1 and CDR2: SGHTA, FQGNSA. The length of the CDR3 is 15 residues. The CDR3 nucleotides read TGTGCCAGCAGCTTAGTGGCGCTAGCGACAGATACGCAGTATTTT. Amino acids: CASSLVALATDTQYF.

The V call is TRBV19, the J call TRBJ1-1, with 8 bases aligning to TRBD1. CDR1 is LNHDA, CDR2 SQIVND, per germline (reference sequence). This CDR3 is 15 amino acids long. The V segment lost 4 bases and the J segment 0 bases; nucleotides outside the gene matches: 4. As DNA, the CDR3 is TGTGCCAGTAGTAAGAGACAGGGGATGAACACTGAAGCTTTCTTT. Amino acids: CASSKRQGMNTEAFF.

J is TRBJ2-1 and V is TRBV4-1; D is perhaps TRBD2 (6 bases). CDR3 length: 17 residues. CDR1 and CDR2 from the germline V gene are MGHRA and YSYEKL. Trimming took off 0 bases at V and 2 bases at J, with 14 bases between the two ends. Here the CDR3 DNA reads TGCGCCAGCAGCCAAGATGGGGGTCGGGAGACCTACAATGAGCAGTTCTTC. As protein: CASSQDGGRETYNEQFF.

This chain uses TRBV14 with TRBJ2-7; TRBD2 aligns across 8 bases. This CDR3 has 15 amino acids. Germline loops: CDR1 SGHDN, CDR2 FVKESK. The trim removed 2 bases at V and 7 bases at J, leaving 10 bases unmatched. As DNA, the CDR3 is TGTGCCAGCAGCCAAATAGCGGGACAATCTGGGGAGCAGTACTTC. The encoded protein is CASSQIAGQSGEQYF.

The chain uses TRBV7-2 and TRBJ2-1; 13 nucleotides align to TRBD2. Trimming removed 6 bases from V and 15 bases from J; junction bases left unmatched: 8. This CDR3 contains 13 residues. CDR1 is SGHTA, CDR2 FQGNSA, per germline. The CDR3 nucleotides read TGTGCCAGCAGTCCAGGGACTAGCGGGAATGTGTTCTTC. Translated, it gives CASSPGTSGNVFF.

This clone was seen a single time. The genes are TRBV5-6 and TRBJ1-5, with TRBD1 matching over 7 bases. After removal of 0 bases from V and 0 bases from J, the junction contained 9 bases not matched to a gene. The CDR3 consists of 18 residues. CDR1 SGHDT and CDR2 YYEEEE come from the germline V gene. CDR3 sequence: CASSLARDRTYSNQPQHF. The CDR3, as DNA: TGTGCCAGCAGCTTGGCCCGGGACAGAACTTATAGCAATCAGCCCCAGCATTTT.

This sequence joins TRBV13 and TRBJ2-7; 7 nucleotides agree with TRBD1. Germline lookup yields CDR1 PRHDT and CDR2 FYEKMQ (reference sequence). The CDR3 sequence is 15 residues long. The V gene end was trimmed by 5 bases and the J gene end by 5 bases; junction bases not matched to a gene: 12. CDR3 loop: CASSQPRQGRDEQYF. For the CDR3, the DNA is TGTGCCAGCAGCCAACCAAGACAGGGTCGCGACGAGCAGTACTTC.

CDR3 amino acids: CASSFDRVNTEAFF. As DNA, the CDR3 is TGCGCCAGCAGCTTCGACAGAGTGAACACTGAAGCTTTCTTT. The rearrangement links TRBV5-1 to TRBJ1-1, with D possibly being TRBD1 (5 bases). CDR3 length equals 14 residues. From germline, CDR1 is SGHRS and CDR2 YFSETQ. The V and J ends lost 2 bases and 0 bases respectively, with 8 bases between them.

The chain recombines TRBV27 with TRBJ1-4, with TRBD1 identical over 11 bases. V lost 5 bases, J lost 8 bases, and 7 bases stayed unmatched. Germline V gives CDR1 MNHEY, CDR2 SMNVEV (reference sequence). The CDR3 runs to 15 residues. The CDR3 coding sequence is TGTGCCAGCAGTCCGGACAGGGGGCTGGGAGAAAAACTGTTTTTT. Protein: CASSPDRGLGEKLFF.

The V and J genes are TRBV19 and TRBJ2-1; 7 positions match TRBD2. Losses at the gene ends were 1 base for V and 7 bases for J; bases not matched to a gene: 7. The CDR3 covers 15 residues. CDR1 and CDR2 (germline): LNHDA, SQIVND (reference sequence). CDR3 in DNA: TGTGCCAGTAGTATAGGAGGGAGGGCCAGGAATGAGCAGTTCTTC. Its translation: CASSIGGRARNEQFF. Looking up the rest from reference TRBV19 and TRBJ2-1 gives the full variable domain: DGGITQSPKYLFRKEGQNVTLSCEQNLNHDAMYWYRQDPGQGLRLIYYSQIVNDFQKGDIAEGYSVSREKKESFPLTVTSAQKNPTAFYLCASSIGGRARNEQFFGPGTRLTVL.